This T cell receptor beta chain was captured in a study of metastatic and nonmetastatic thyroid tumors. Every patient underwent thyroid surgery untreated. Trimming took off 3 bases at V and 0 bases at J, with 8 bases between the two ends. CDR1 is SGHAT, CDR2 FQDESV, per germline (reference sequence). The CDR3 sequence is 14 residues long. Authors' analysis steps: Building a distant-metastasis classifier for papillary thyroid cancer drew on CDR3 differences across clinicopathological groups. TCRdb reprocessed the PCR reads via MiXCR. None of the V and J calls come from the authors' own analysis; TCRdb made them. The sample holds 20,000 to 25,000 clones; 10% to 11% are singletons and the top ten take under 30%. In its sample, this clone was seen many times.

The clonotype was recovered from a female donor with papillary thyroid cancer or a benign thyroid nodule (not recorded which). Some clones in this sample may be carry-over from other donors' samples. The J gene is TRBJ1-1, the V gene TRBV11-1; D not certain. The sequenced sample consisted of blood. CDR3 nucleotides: TGTGCCAGCAGCTTGAACGTCCTGAACACTGAAGCTTTCTTT. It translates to CASSLNVLNTEAFF.